Below, one T cell receptor (beta chain) is given with its context. The data belong to a study of blood T cell repertoires in COVID-19. Across the whole study: The United States, Italy and Spain provided the acute and convalescent COVID-19 samples. Nucleic acid was either cDNA or gDNA, and it came from T cells, B-cell-depleted T cells, or PBMCs.

Some clones are missing from TCRdb's copy, which holds only in-frame ones; the method was immunoSEQ multiplex PCR. The repertoire consists of 250,000 to 300,000 clones, with just over 90% occurring once and the leading ten covering 2.2%. This CDR3 has 12 amino acids. Unmatched junction bases numbered 5, after V lost 5 bases and J lost 5 bases. CDR1 is GTSNPN and CDR2 is SVGIG in the germline V gene (reference sequence). This receptor was obtained from a woman aged 30 to 39 with COVID-19, enrolled during active disease. The sample taken for sequencing was peripheral blood. The rearrangement links TRBV30 to TRBJ1-2; 7 positions match TRBD1. CDR3 in amino acids: CAWLQGLYGYTF. The DNA of the CDR3 is TGTGCCTGGCTACAGGGGCTATATGGCTACACCTTC. The complete variable domain, with remaining parts taken from reference TRBV30 and TRBJ1-2, reads SQTIHQWPATLVQPVGSPLSLECTVEGTSNPNLYWYRQAAGRGLQLLFYSVGIGQISSEVPQNLSASRPQDRQFILSSKKLLLSDSGFYLCAWLQGLYGYTFGSGTRLTVV.